The 11 T cell receptor beta chains given below trace back to one sample, sequenced in a study of OX40 agonist ivuxolimab in advanced cancers. The data were produced by immunoSEQ multiplex PCR, yet TCRdb's version contains in-frame clones alone and is incomplete. This table has 30,000 to 40,000 clones, around 83% appearing once. The sample was CD4+ or CD8+ T cells sorted from blood, taken in a trial of the OX40 agonist ivuxolimab. The receptors were sampled from an adult with an advanced solid tumor such as melanoma, head and neck, liver or kidney cancer.

The J gene is TRBJ2-5, the V gene TRBV18, with D uncertain. Germline V lookup: CDR1 KGHSH, CDR2 LQKENI. The CDR3 length is 13 residues. The V end was cut by 3 bases, the J end by 5 bases, with 10 bases between. In nucleotides, the CDR3 is TGTGCCAGCTCACCGGACCGAAGGGAGACCCAGTACTTC. Translation: CASSPDRRETQYF.

This clone turned up a few times. The gene calls are TRBV28 and TRBJ2-1; tentatively, D is TRBD2 (5 bases). Trimming took off 1 base at V and 8 bases at J, with 15 bases between the two ends. CDR1 and CDR2 from the germline V gene are MDHEN and SYDVKM. This CDR3 has 15 residues. CDR3 protein: CASSLFSSLAHEQFF. The CDR3 DNA follows: TGTGCCAGCAGTTTATTTTCTTCTCTAGCCCATGAGCAGTTCTTC.

This clone was seen a handful of times. The chain recombines TRBV6-5 with TRBJ2-3; 12 nucleotides agree with TRBD2. Germline values: CDR1 MNHEY, CDR2 SVGAGI. The ends lost 6 bases at V and 6 bases at J; junction bases unmatched: 7. This CDR3 region has 15 residues. The CDR3 DNA reads TGTGCCAGCAGAAGGACTAGCGGGAAGTCGGATACGCAGTATTTT. It specifies CASRRTSGKSDTQYF.

This clone was observed a few times. CDR3 bases: TGTGCCTGGGCCGGGACCGGGAGGGACGAGCAGTACTTC. It is translated as CAWAGTGRDEQYF. The chain links TRBV30 to TRBJ2-7; TRBD2 matches 8 bases. V lost 5 bases and J lost 5; bases outside the gene matches: 8. Germline CDR1 and CDR2: GTSNPN and SVGIG (reference sequence). This CDR3 has 13 amino acids.

The chain combines TRBV19 with TRBJ1-3, with D possibly matching TRBD1 (6 bases). CDR1 LNHDA and CDR2 SQIVND come from the germline V gene (reference sequence). The CDR3 consists of 14 residues. V was clipped by 10 bases and J by 0 bases, with 13 bases between them. The CDR3 sequence: CATRGGGSGNTIYF. As DNA, the CDR3 is TGTGCCACCCGAGGAGGGGGCTCTGGAAACACCATATATTTT.

The V call is TRBV4-1, the J call TRBJ1-2, with D unclear. V dropped 2 bases and J dropped 2 bases, with 12 bases sitting between them. The CDR3 runs to 15 residues. From germline, CDR1 is MGHRA and CDR2 YSYEKL. CDR3 bases: TGCGCCAGCAGCCAAAGCCAGTTTATAAACTATGGCTACACCTTC. Translation gives CASSQSQFINYGYTF.

Here the CDR3 reads CASSAQMTGNYGYTF. The CDR3 DNA reads as TGTGCCAGCAGTGCACAAATGACAGGGAACTATGGCTACACCTTC. J is TRBJ1-2 and V is TRBV6-5; 7 bases line up with TRBD1. V trimming: 5 bases; J trimming: 2 bases; junction bases outside the gene matches: 8. CDR3 length: 15 residues. Germline V gene data show CDR1 as MNHEY and CDR2 as SVGAGI.

The V gene is TRBV7-7, the J gene TRBJ2-2; TRBD1 matches at 7 bases. The germline CDR1 and CDR2 sequences are SSHAT and FNYEAQ (reference sequence). This CDR3 region has 17 residues. Losses at the gene ends were 3 bases for V and 0 bases for J; bases not matched to a gene: 7. The CDR3 region has the DNA TGTGCCAGCAGCTTTTCACTCCAGGGGGCGAACACCGGGGAGCTGTTTTTT. It encodes CASSFSLQGANTGELFF. Supplemented by reference TRBV7-7 and TRBJ2-2, the full variable domain reads GAGVSQSPRYKVTKRGQDVTLRCDPISSHATLYWYQQALGQGPEFLTYFNYEAQPDKSGLPSDRFSAERPEGSISTLTIQRTEQRDSAMYRCASSFSLQGANTGELFFGEGSRLTVL.

The table lists this clone with a few counts. The gene calls are TRBV5-1 and TRBJ1-6; TRBD1 matches 7 bases. The germline gives CDR1 SGHRS, CDR2 YFSETQ. This CDR3 has 16 amino acids. With 4 bases clipped from V and 9 bases from J, the junction kept 13 bases outside the gene matches. The CDR3 nucleotides are TGCGCCAGCAGCATACAAACAGGGGTGGGGAGTTCACCCCTCCACTTT. It specifies CASSIQTGVGSSPLHF.

This clone was observed a single time. This chain links TRBV5-6 with TRBJ2-3; TRBD2 is a possible D gene (6 bases). Germline-derived CDR1 and CDR2 are SGHDT and YYEEEE. V dropped 5 bases and J dropped 3 bases, with 16 bases sitting between them. The CDR3 is made up of 15 amino acids. The chain's CDR3 is CASSFGGGATDTQYF. The CDR3, as DNA: TGTGCCAGCAGTTTTGGTGGCGGGGCGACAGATACGCAGTATTTT.

The genes are TRBV2 and TRBJ2-4, with 9 bases identical to TRBD2. The V gene's germline CDR1 is SNHLY and CDR2 FYNNEI. This CDR3 is built from 15 residues. The junction had 14 bases not matched to a gene; V was cut back by 8 bases and J by 9 bases. CDR3 amino acids: CASLAGELTPGIQYF. For the CDR3, the DNA is TGTGCCAGCTTAGCGGGAGAACTCACCCCTGGCATTCAGTACTTC.